These T cell receptor beta chains were read from a single sample in a study of cytomegalovirus exposure and HLA in healthy donors. Sequencing was performed with immunoSEQ multiplex PCR; in TCRdb, only in-frame clones are kept and a portion is missing. Among some 130,000 clones listed, roughly 84% were seen once. The sequencing input was PBMCs. The receptors shown here come from a boy younger than 18 in good health and CMV-seronegative. The CDR3 runs from the conserved cysteine through the conserved F or W. Each record gives: CDR3 length, clone size, D gene, J gene, V gene, CDR3 DNA, CDR3 protein. D genes are given only for firm matches. Only some rows state a clone size, as once, few, many or a class for expanded clones.

14,once,-,TRBJ2-3,TRBV7-8,TGTGCCAGCAGCTTACGTTTGGACTCAGATACGCAGTATTTT,CASSLRLDSDTQYF
14,-,-,TRBJ1-1,TRBV10-3,TGTGCCACCTGTTTTAGGACAGAGAACACTGAAGCTTTCTTT,CATCFRTENTEAFF
14,-,TRBD2,TRBJ2-5,TRBV5-1,TGCGCCAGCAGCTTGGACCTAGCGGGGGAGACCCAGTACTTC,CASSLDLAGETQYF
13,-,-,TRBJ2-2,TRBV6-1,TGTGCCAGCAGTGCTTCGAACACCGGGGAGCTGTTTTTT,CASSASNTGELFF
15,once,-,TRBJ2-6,TRBV29-1,TGCAGCGTTGAATCTGCAGGGGCTGGGGCCAACGTCCTGACTTTC,CSVESAGAGANVLTF
16,-,-,TRBJ2-1,TRBV9,TGTGCCAGCAGCGTAGAAGGCCGGGGGTCGTTCAATGAGCAGTTCTTC,CASSVEGRGSFNEQFF
15,-,TRBD1,TRBJ2-7,TRBV7-2,TGTGCCAGCAGCTCGCGGACAGGGGGGGTTTACGAGCAGTACTTC,CASSSRTGGVYEQYF
17,-,-,TRBJ2-7,TRBV7-9,TGTGCCAGCAGCTTAGAAGGTCTGCGGGCCGCGCCCTACGAGCAGTACTTC,CASSLEGLRAAPYEQYF
13,-,-,TRBJ2-7,TRBV27,TGTGCCAGCAGTTTAGGACTTTCCTACGAGCAGTACTTC,CASSLGLSYEQYF
14,-,TRBD1,TRBJ1-1,TRBV7-2,TGTGCCAGCAGCTTAGAGGCAGGGGGTGGTGAAGCTTTCTTT,CASSLEAGGGEAFF
15,-,-,TRBJ1-1,TRBV7-3,TGTGCCAGCAGCTTAATGGGAGTGGGGAACACTGAAGCTTTCTTT,CASSLMGVGNTEAFF
15,-,TRBD1,TRBJ2-5,TRBV19,TGTGCCAGTAGAGAGAAGGACAGGGGTCTCGAGACCCAGTACTTC,CASREKDRGLETQYF
12,-,TRBD1,TRBJ2-7,TRBV7-9,TGTTCCAGCAGCGGACAGGGTTCCGAGCAGTACTTC,CSSSGQGSEQYF
14,-,-,TRBJ2-7,TRBV4-1,TGCGCCAGCAGCCAGGCCGAGGAAACGTACGAGCAGTACTTC,CASSQAEETYEQYF
13,-,-,TRBJ1-1,TRBV19,TGTGCCAGTAGTATTCGTAGAAGCACTGAAGCTTTCTTT,CASSIRRSTEAFF
17,-,TRBD1,TRBJ1-5,TRBV4-2,TGTGCCAGCAGCCAAGAAAGGGGACAGGGTGGGAATCAGCCCCAGCATTTT,CASSQERGQGGNQPQHF
15,-,TRBD1,TRBJ2-7,TRBV6-5,TGTGCCAGCAGTTACTCCGAGGGACAGTCCTACGAGCAGTACTTC,CASSYSEGQSYEQYF
15,once,-,TRBJ2-1,TRBV7-8,TGTGCCAGCAGCCACGAGATTTTTCTAGAGAATGAGCAGTTCTTC,CASSHEIFLENEQFF
16,-,-,TRBJ1-6,TRBV7-6,TGTGCCAGCAGCTTAGGCGCTGGGCAGGGAAATTCACCCCTCCACTTT,CASSLGAGQGNSPLHF
14,-,-,TRBJ2-3,TRBV2,TGTGCCAGCAGTACCGGTTCTCTTGTAGATACGCAGTATTTT,CASSTGSLVDTQYF
14,-,TRBD1,TRBJ2-7,TRBV18,TGTGCCAGCTCACCGCAGACAGGGACCTACGAGCAGTACTTC,CASSPQTGTYEQYF
14,-,-,TRBJ1-2,TRBV25-1,TGTGCCAGCAGTGGCGCGGGGGAGGGCTATGGCTACACCTTC,CASSGAGEGYGYTF
13,-,TRBD1,TRBJ1-2,TRBV7-9,TGTGCCAGCAGCTCGGACAGGGCCTATGGCTACACCTTC,CASSSDRAYGYTF
15,-,TRBD2,TRBJ2-1,TRBV6-1,TGTGCCAGCACTCACGGGAGGTTGGCCTACAATGAGCAGTTCTTC,CASTHGRLAYNEQFF
13,once,-,TRBJ1-4,TRBV19,TGTGCCAGTAGTATGAGACACAATGAAAAACTGTTTTTT,CASSMRHNEKLFF
15,-,-,TRBJ2-3,TRBV13,TGTGCCAGCAGCTTTTCGGCAGGGACAACAGATACGCAGTATTTT,CASSFSAGTTDTQYF
16,-,TRBD2,TRBJ2-7,TRBV7-2,TGTGCCAGCAGCTTAGCGGGACTAGCGTTATCCTACGAGCAGTACTTC,CASSLAGLALSYEQYF
20,-,TRBD2,TRBJ2-7,TRBV13,TGTGCCAGCAGCCCCCCCGGTCGAGGACTAGCGGGAGATTCCGCCTACGAGCAGTACTTC,CASSPPGRGLAGDSAYEQYF
15,-,TRBD2,TRBJ2-3,TRBV9,TGTGCCAGCAGACTCGGACTAGTCGGCACAGATACGCAGTATTTT,CASRLGLVGTDTQYF
15,-,-,TRBJ1-2,TRBV5-4,TGTGCCAGCAGCTTGAATTGGGGCGCTAACTATGGCTACACCTTC,CASSLNWGANYGYTF
14,-,TRBD1,TRBJ2-2,TRBV14,TGTGCCAGCAGCCGAGACAGGGGGCTCGGGGAGCTGTTTTTT,CASSRDRGLGELFF
12,-,TRBD1,TRBJ1-2,TRBV29-1,TGCAGCTTACGACAGGGGCCCTATGGCTACACCTTC,CSLRQGPYGYTF
13,-,-,TRBJ2-7,TRBV30,TGTGCCTGGAGTGGTCGGAGGGAAGGCGAGCAGTACTTC,CAWSGRREGEQYF
16,-,-,TRBJ2-5,TRBV6-5,TGTGCCAGCAGTTACTTGGTCCTAGGGGGTGGCGAGACCCAGTACTTC,CASSYLVLGGGETQYF
16,-,-,TRBJ2-7,TRBV6-1,TGTGCCAGCAGTGAATCATCGGGAACAGCGATGTACGAGCAGTACTTC,CASSESSGTAMYEQYF
14,-,TRBD1,TRBJ2-7,TRBV4-1,TGCGCCAGCAGGCCACCGGGACAGAGGTACGAGCAGTACTTC,CASRPPGQRYEQYF
16,-,-,TRBJ1-1,TRBV7-9,TGTGCCAGCAGCTTAAGCCCGGGGGGGATCTGGACTGAAGCTTTCTTT,CASSLSPGGIWTEAFF
15,-,TRBD2,TRBJ2-7,TRBV5-1,TGCGCCAGCAGCGTAGCGGGGACTGAGGCCTACGAGCAGTACTTC,CASSVAGTEAYEQYF
17,-,TRBD1,TRBJ1-4,TRBV10-3,TGTGCCATCAGAGACTCAGCCTCTGGGACAGGGGATGAAAAACTGTTTTTT,CAIRDSASGTGDEKLFF
14,-,-,TRBJ2-7,TRBV5-1,TGCGCCAGCAGCCAATTAGGACAGACCTACGAGCAGTACTTC,CASSQLGQTYEQYF
13,-,TRBD2,TRBJ2-2,TRBV30,TGTGCCAGGGCGGGAGGATACACCGGGGAGCTGTTTTTT,CARAGGYTGELFF
13,-,TRBD1,TRBJ1-1,TRBV7-9,TGTGCCAGCAGAAATGACAGGGCGTATGAAGCTTTCTTT,CASRNDRAYEAFF
18,-,-,TRBJ1-5,TRBV5-1,TGCGCCAGCAGCTTGGATCCAGGGAAATTGTCGAGCAATCAGCCCCAGCATTTT,CASSLDPGKLSSNQPQHF
13,-,-,TRBJ1-6,TRBV5-1,TGCGCCAGCAGCTCCTGGGGCGGGACACCCCTCCACTTT,CASSSWGGTPLHF
17,-,-,TRBJ1-5,TRBV27,TGTGCCAGCAGTTTATCTGTCGAGGACAGCTACAATCAGCCCCAGCATTTT,CASSLSVEDSYNQPQHF
14,few,-,TRBJ2-2,TRBV4-3,TGCGCCAGCAGCCAGTCGAGGAAGACCGGGGAGCTGTTTTTT,CASSQSRKTGELFF
14,-,TRBD2,TRBJ2-1,TRBV5-1,TGCGCCAGCAGCTTGGATAGCGGGAGCAATGAGCAGTTCTTC,CASSLDSGSNEQFF
14,many,-,TRBJ2-5,TRBV5-5,TGTGCCAGCAGCTTGGCCGGCGGCCAAGAGACCCAGTACTTC,CASSLAGGQETQYF
15,-,-,TRBJ2-7,TRBV5-4,TGTGCCAGCAACTCAGGGGTGGGGCCCCCTTACGAGCAGTACTTC,CASNSGVGPPYEQYF
13,-,-,TRBJ1-2,TRBV9,TGTGCCAGCACTCGACACAGTATCTATGGCTACACCTTC,CASTRHSIYGYTF
15,once,-,TRBJ2-7,TRBV5-1,TGCGCCAGCAGCTTGGAGGTAGCGGTCTCCTACGAGCAGTACTTC,CASSLEVAVSYEQYF
14,-,TRBD1,TRBJ2-3,TRBV4-2,TGTGCCAGCAGCCCTGACAGGGGAGCAGATACGCAGTATTTT,CASSPDRGADTQYF
12,-,-,TRBJ2-1,TRBV12-5,TGTGCTAGTGGTTTGGTAATAAATGAGCAGTTCTTC,CASGLVINEQFF
13,-,-,TRBJ2-2,TRBV5-1,TGCGCCAGCAGCTTCGGGTACACCGGGGAGCTGTTTTTT,CASSFGYTGELFF
13,-,-,TRBJ1-5,TRBV7-8,TGTGCCAGCAGCTTATCAAGCAATCAGCCCCAGCATTTT,CASSLSSNQPQHF